Included here is one TCR beta chain sequence, with context. Its antigen is not identified. Donors were drawn from the approximately 130-subject validation cohort, separate from the approximately 680-subject first cohort. Measured with immunoSEQ multiplex PCR; TCRdb has only the in-frame clones, and not every one. The sample comprises 60,000 or so clones, roughly nine tenths of which are singletons, and over 2% rests with the top ten. Per germline, CDR1 ENHRY and CDR2 SYGVKD. Trimming removed 6 bases at V and 5 bases at J, with 14 bases between. The CDR3 has 14 amino acids. This sample was included in a study of cytomegalovirus exposure and HLA in healthy donors. Study-wide results and caveats: Across donors, most TCRs were seen rarely, yet some public ones were widespread. A few CMV-associated chains were confirmed in vitro to be specific for CMV antigens.

This TCR was recovered from a young woman in good health and CMV-seronegative. The specimen was PBMCs. The chain uses TRBV10-3 and TRBJ2-1; D is uncertain. CDR3 loop: CAIRIVSPNNEQFF. In nucleotides, the CDR3 is TGTGCCATCAGGATAGTTTCCCCCAACAATGAGCAGTTCTTC.